This T cell receptor (beta chain) originates from a study of blood T cells in healthy people across ages. Germline V CDR1 and CDR2: DFQATT, SNEGSKA (reference sequence). The CDR3 is made up of 16 amino acids. Primed by a sample-barcoded 5' primer and a J-beta primer mix, a second PCR proceeded for roughly 7 to 11 cycles. TCRdb processed the 5' RACE reads anew with MiXCR; each CDR3 protein has one entry. The profile shows 450,000 to 650,000 distinct CDR3 sequences, approximately 25% of them singletons. These data also featured in a second study, about T cells of mothers and their children. Per that study: Comparable shaping of TCR recombination output by thymic selection was observed in related and unrelated pairs.

V and J are TRBV20-1 and TRBJ2-7; D not certain. Sequenced material: blood. The receptor's source is a boy younger than 18 in good health. The CDR3 here is CSGAILGGPASYEQYF. In nucleotides, the CDR3 is TGCAGCGGAGCTATACTTGGTGGCCCTGCCTCCTACGAGCAGTACTTC.